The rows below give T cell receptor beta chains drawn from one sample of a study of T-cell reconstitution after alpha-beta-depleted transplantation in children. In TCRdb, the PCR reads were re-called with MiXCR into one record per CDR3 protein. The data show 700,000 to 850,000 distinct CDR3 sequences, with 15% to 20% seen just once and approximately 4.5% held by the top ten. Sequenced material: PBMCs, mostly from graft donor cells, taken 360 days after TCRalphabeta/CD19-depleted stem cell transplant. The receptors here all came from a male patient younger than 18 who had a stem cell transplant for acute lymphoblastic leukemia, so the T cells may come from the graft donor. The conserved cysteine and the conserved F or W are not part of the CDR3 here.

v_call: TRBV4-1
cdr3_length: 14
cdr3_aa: ASSQVSRIYNSPLH

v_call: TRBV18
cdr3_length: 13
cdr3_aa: ASSPSGHSNQPQH

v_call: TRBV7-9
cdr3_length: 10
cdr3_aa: ASSLEVTQQY

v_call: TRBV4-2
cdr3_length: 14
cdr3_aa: ASSPTWTNSYNEQF

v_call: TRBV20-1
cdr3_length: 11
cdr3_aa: SAIYYPMGEQY

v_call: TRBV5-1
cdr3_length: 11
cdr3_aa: ASSSLVEDTIY

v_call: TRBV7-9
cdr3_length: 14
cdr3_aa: ASSLVLGLAGDEQY

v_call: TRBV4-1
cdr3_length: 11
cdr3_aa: ASSQGTYQPQH

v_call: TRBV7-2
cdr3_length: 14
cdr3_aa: ASSSLSGIPSYEQY

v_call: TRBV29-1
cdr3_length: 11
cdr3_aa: SVAQGAKNIQY

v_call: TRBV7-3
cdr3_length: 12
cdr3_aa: ASSHGTAADTQY

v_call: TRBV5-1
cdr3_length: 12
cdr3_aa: ASSRDRGFNEQY

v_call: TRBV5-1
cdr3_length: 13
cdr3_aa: ASSLGLSDIYEQY

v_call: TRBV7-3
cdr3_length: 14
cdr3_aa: ASSLHRGGGQETQY

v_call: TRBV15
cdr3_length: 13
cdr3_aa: ATQIDSGGYSPLH

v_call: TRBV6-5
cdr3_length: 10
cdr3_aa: ASSSNGYGYT

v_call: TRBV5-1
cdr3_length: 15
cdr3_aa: ASSLTSGTSSSYEQY

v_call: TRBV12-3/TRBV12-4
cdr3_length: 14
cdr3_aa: ASSFGTGGRNSPLH

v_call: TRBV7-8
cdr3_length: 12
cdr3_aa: ASSFSGSNQPQH

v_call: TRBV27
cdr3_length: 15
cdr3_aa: ASSLGLAGVISYEQY

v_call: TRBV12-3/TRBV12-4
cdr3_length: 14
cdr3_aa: ASSLSLLLAGDTQY

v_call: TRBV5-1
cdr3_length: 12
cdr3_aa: ASSLRAKNSPLH

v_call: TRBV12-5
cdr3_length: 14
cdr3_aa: ASGSPGLAGRNEQF